This TCR beta chain was captured in a study of T cells expressing NK-cell markers. At the level of the study: Sorted CD3+CD56-NKG2C+, CD3+CD56+NKG2C- and CD3+CD56+NKG2C+ T cells were the source of the TCR beta repertoires. Eight donors were sequenced, seven testing HCMV-seropositive and one testing seronegative.

The CDR3 spans 15 residues. In germline, CDR1 is DFQATT, CDR2 SNEGSKA (reference sequence). TCR beta cDNA was made by 5'RACE template switching with UMIs. TCRdb processed the 5' RACE reads again and assigns one entry to each CDR3 protein, with no DNA. This listing includes 400,000 to 500,000 distinct CDR3 sequences. This chain links TRBV20-1 with TRBJ1-6; TCRdb returns TRBD1, unconfirmable since there is no DNA. This receptor was identified in a woman aged 18 to 75 in good health. Sequencing used blood T cells: a sorted CD56 or NKG2C T cell subset, CD4+ or CD8+ T cells, or bulk PBMC T cells (not recorded which). CDR3: CSAPPDQVGSSPLHF.